This entry is about one T cell receptor beta chain. Its antigen is undetermined. This record comes from a study of vaccination effects on CD4 cells after COVID-19. For the study at large: Roughly 2 million PBMC per well were cultured with 9 to 10 IU/ml IL-2 and approximately 9.1 ug/ml peptides. Study-wide points: The study, lacking early post-infection timepoints, had few convalescent patients.

With 1 base removed from V and 7 bases from J, the gap between germline ends came to 10 bases. The CDR3 has 13 amino acids. The germline V gene encodes CDR1 MNHNS and CDR2 SASEGT. It was after approximately 11 days of culture that CD4+ T cells were isolated. Negative nucleocapsid antibody tests before and after vaccination confirmed no previous SARS-CoV-2 infection. Half-medium replacement with IL-2 medium occurred on days 3 and 7. Method: immunoSEQ multiplex PCR; TCRdb's copy keeps in-frame clones and lacks some. The sample yields almost 40,000 clones, 82% seen once. The rearrangement uses TRBV6-1 and TRBJ1-2; D is unresolved. Sample: CD4+ T cells from PBMCs cultured without peptide, taken before COVID-19 vaccination. The sequence came from a human donor who received a COVID-19 vaccine. The CDR3 nucleotides are TGTGCCAGCAGTGAAGAAACGGGGAGTGGCTACACCTTC. Translation gives CASSEETGSGYTF.